This T cell receptor beta chain was identified during a study of T cell responses to AZD1222 COVID-19 vaccine. As for the study in general: Researchers grouped second doses given at about 4 or about 12 weeks into one pool. Study-wide findings and caveats: Baseline serology detected seropositivity in only six or seven AZD1222 recipients. The study found Spike-specific TCR breadth and depth rose after two AZD1222 doses.

The assay was immunoSEQ multiplex PCR, and TCRdb's table has in-frame clones only and misses some. The repertoire includes 130,000 or so clones, 93% of them detected once, and 5.4% sits in the top ten. The table lists this clone with a count of one. Its antigen is unknown. V was pared by 5 bases and J by 3 bases, with 7 bases between. The CDR3 length is 13 residues. The V gene's germline CDR1 is MNHEY and CDR2 SMNVEV (reference sequence). This receptor was taken from an adult in good health. The chain combines TRBV27 with TRBJ2-2; D not resolved. The sample here was peripheral blood, taken on day 0 of AZD1222 vaccination. The CDR3 nucleotides are TGTGCCAGCAGTATCCCTTACACCGGGGAGCTGTTTTTT. This gives the protein CASSIPYTGELFF.